This T cell receptor (beta chain) was obtained from a study of cytomegalovirus exposure and HLA in healthy donors. Background on the study: Out of about 360 genotyped donors, around 80% belonged to the Caucasian-associated ancestry cluster. Findings and caveats of the study: Certain indistinguishable V segments, among them TRBV6-2 and TRBV6-3, were excluded. An analysis done earlier found most TCR beta V segments productive about 87% or about 30% of the time.

In regard to this clone: Antigen unknown.

The CDR3 is made up of 17 amino acids. From germline, CDR1 is LNHDA and CDR2 SQIVND (reference sequence). With V trimmed by 4 bases and J by 1 base, 7 bases remained unmatched. 60 Vbeta and 13 Jbeta primers were used in PCR. Source study methods: In a later analysis, roughly 10 million of tens of millions of unique beta chains occurred in at least two donors. TCRdb keeps only in-frame clones here, not all; method: immunoSEQ multiplex PCR. From that table come the V and J calls and clone size; the DNA was used to work out D and trimming. The table has 150,000 or so clones, around two thirds seen once. The chain couples TRBV19 to TRBJ2-3; 11 bases map to TRBD2. This TCR came from a woman in her late teens or twenties in good health and CMV-seronegative. Sequenced input: PBMCs. The CDR3: CASSNSGGAGGTDTQYF. The CDR3 region has the DNA TGTGCCAGTAGTAATAGCGGGGGGGCAGGTGGCACAGATACGCAGTATTTT.